This T cell receptor (beta chain) was sequenced during a study of radiotherapy plus CTLA-4 blockade in lung cancer. Study information: In under 20% of patients, objective responses were seen; roughly 30% had disease control. Overall study findings and caveats: Among reported predictors of response, early blood T cell clone dynamics with interferon-beta performed best. The study found tumor-derived TCR clones expanded in blood after radiotherapy plus ipilimumab.

To note about this clone: Its antigen is not identified.

CDR1 and CDR2 (germline): WSHSY, SAAADI. V shed 5 bases, J shed 2 bases, and the junction held 12 bases outside the gene matches. This CDR3 has 17 amino acids. This table comes from immunoSEQ multiplex PCR, and its TCRdb copy is limited to in-frame clones, with some not included. The data contain 75,000 to 80,000 clones, more than 85% of them singletons. The genes are TRBV10-2 and TRBJ2-7; TRBD2 matches 10 bases. Here the sequenced sample was peripheral blood, taken from a patient treated with radiotherapy plus ipilimumab. This clonotype was sampled from a human donor with non-small cell lung cancer who had stable disease on radiotherapy plus ipilimumab. The CDR3: CASSRGASGSQPYEQYF. DNA for the CDR3: TGCGCCAGCAGTCGAGGAGCTAGCGGGAGCCAACCCTACGAGCAGTACTTC.